This entry features one T cell receptor beta chain sequence. The antigen it binds to is not known. The sample holds no much larger clone one base away, and base qualities are not on file. In total, about 650 healthy bone marrow donors made up the cohort. All cohort members were sampled while nominally healthy, although unrecorded immune exposures were likely present. The donor tested CMV seropositive, placing the donor among the roughly 270 seropositive members of the cohort. Each donor provided a peripheral blood sample, and peripheral blood mononuclear cells were used for TCR beta sequencing. Genomic DNA was extracted from the blood cell samples with the Qiagen DNeasy Blood Extraction Kit. The sample is drawn from a study of cytomegalovirus exposure and HLA in healthy donors (dated by TCRdb to the late 2010s). Study-level background: An earlier analysis of approximately 590 of the donors reported 250 to 300 Gb of sequence data and 100 million to 130 million unique TCR beta sequences from 190 million or so T cells. Typing coverage differed by locus: A, B, C, DRB1 and DQB1 were typed in roughly 620-640 donors, DQA1 in around 500, DPA1 in around 600, and DPB1 in roughly 450. Along with the approximately 600-subject first cohort, a separate validation cohort of over 90 different subjects was used. Rather than drawing on any new phenotypic data, the later analysis identified candidate immune exposures from TCR beta sequences and the way those sequences occurred across donors. In an earlier analysis of 500 to 650 of the donors, high-throughput TCR beta sequencing was used to judge whether each TCR beta V gene segment behaved as functional or pseudogenic. Among some 410 genotyped donors of the cohort, an average of about 240,000 unique TCR beta nucleotide sequences were sequenced per donor, around 20% of them non-productive. Because of strong linkage in the cohort, roughly 5 DR-DQ haplotypes were treated as single units for association and clustering. Of the roughly 420 genotyped donors, 81% were placed in the genetic ancestry cluster associated with self-reported Caucasian donors. The study combined high-throughput TCR immunosequencing, statistical association of individual TCRs with disease status, and machine learning to predict cytomegalovirus infection status. To study patterns of TCR occurrence, a later analysis re-analyzed previously published TCR beta repertoires from 700 or so donors and added high-resolution HLA genotyping. Genome-wide SNP genotypes for about 65% of the 666 donors were used in a later genetic analysis, which treated that subset as a discovery cohort. Roughly 300 gigabases of sequencing data and about 92 million unique TCR sequences made up an early release that covered over 550 HLA-typed donors. Donor age, sex, ethnicity and CMV serostatus were collected together with the repertoire data. The study aimed to test whether cataloging public T cell receptors could reveal signatures of past pathogen exposure. HLA typing included class I and class II loci at four-digit resolution. The study profiled the T cell repertoires of hundreds of subjects by immunosequencing and related them to cytomegalovirus serostatus. Every repertoire in the discovery cohort had been generated on one and the same sequencing platform. On the study overall, not on this receptor specifically: A few of the identified cytomegalovirus-associated TCR beta chains were confirmed in vitro to be specific for cytomegalovirus antigens. In a later analysis, the rate of TCR association differed among HLA loci, with DRB1 alleles having the most associated TCRs and HLA-C alleles having the fewest. Some IMGT-functional V segments, including TRBV6-2 and TRBV6-3, could not be told apart with the 87-base-pair reads, so those segments were excluded. Across donors, most TCR sequences were observed very rarely, whereas some public TCRs were present in many individuals. A total of about 180 TCR beta chains were listed by the study as associated with cytomegalovirus. Only TCR beta chains were sequenced in this cohort, and the absence of alpha or paired-chain data limited detectable features. In a later analysis, some 18,000 TCR beta sequences were associated with specific HLA alleles at a false discovery rate of 0.05. In a later genetic analysis, a missense DCLRE1C variant was associated with V-gene and J-gene trimming of TCR beta chains, and the association was replicated in an independent cohort. Sequencing depth was assumed to be roughly uniform across donors in the presence/absence analyses, though that assumption may not hold. In a later analysis, most CMV-associated TCR beta chains were found to appear HLA-restricted, with HLA associations seemingly driven largely by CMV exposure. CMV serostatus was the only immune exposure information available for the cohort. Strong co-occurrence of HLA alleles, especially DR and DQ, made assigning TCR associations to individual alleles difficult. A later analysis found that HLA-associated TCR beta chains were more clonally expanded and had lower generation probabilities than equally common non-associated chains. Several of the top co-occurrence clusters appeared to be linked to parvovirus B19, influenza, CMV and Epstein-Barr virus, according to a later analysis. A further reported finding was that TCR beta sequences accurately predicted the HLA-A and HLA-B alleles for most subjects in the first cohort. HLA typing was unavailable for some donors at each locus, so association tests used only the typed subset. In a later genetic analysis, fewer N-insertions in productive TCRs were reported among donors in an Asian-associated ancestry cluster than the approximately 670-donor mean. Correlated functional status among segregating V segments might reflect linkage disequilibrium, but an unknown experimental factor could not be ruled out. An earlier analysis of approximately 570 of the donors showed that most TCR beta V segments appeared in productive rearrangements either about 87% or about 30% of the time, which broadly matched IMGT annotations. The sequencing pipeline was judged likely to have produced a cluster of highly shared sequence variants as a technical artifact. Because counts were too low, more than 15 rarely observed V segments, including chromosome 9 orphons, were left out of the earlier analysis of some 640 of the donors. Cytomegalovirus status was reported to be diagnosed by the classifier with high specificity and sensitivity in both the original and validation cohorts. The authors suggested that the approach could potentially be extended to other disease states and immunological phenotypes.

Library generation was performed with the immunoSEQ multiplex PCR assay. For the multiplex PCR, a mixture combining 60 forward primers for TCR Vbeta segments and 13 reverse primers for TCR Jbeta segments was used. Amplification of the CDR3 region of rearranged TCR beta genes was performed with a multiplex PCR assay on genomic DNA. The Illumina HiSeq System was used to sequence the amplified TCR beta libraries as 87-base-pair reads. For the original study's pipeline: A later analysis counted around 72 million unique TCR beta chains across the 550 to 700 repertoires, and around 9.9 million of these chains were shared by at least two donors. To remove PCR and sequencing errors, raw reads were error-corrected and collapsed into unique sequences using a nearest-neighbor algorithm that merged closely related sequences. Alignment of CDR3 sequences to IMGT reference sequences was used to assign V, D and J gene segments. For a sequence to be retained, at least a six-nucleotide match to both a V gene segment and a J gene segment was required. A rearrangement was called productive if the CDR3 had no stop codons and remained in frame with V and J, and every other rearrangement was called non-productive. Following IMGT convention, CDR3 was defined as the stretch from the second conserved V-encoded cysteine to the conserved J-encoded phenylalanine. Sequences without an unambiguous match to a single V gene segment were excluded from the earlier analysis of about 600 of the donors. An earlier analysis of around 600 of the donors classified V segments as functional when productive rearrangements were above 56.7% and as segregating when the standard deviation between donors was above 5%. A statistical classification framework was built for diagnosing cytomegalovirus status from the catalog of TCR beta chain sequences. V and J gene assignment, in a later analysis, came from comparing TCR nucleotide sequences with IMGT/GENE-DB human TR gene sequences. A later analysis assigned CDR3 sequences and most-parsimonious VDJ recombination scenarios with the TCRdist pipeline. In a later analysis, each TCR beta chain was defined by its CDR3 amino acid sequence together with its V-gene family, and reads without a unique V-gene family were excluded. In a later analysis, some 600 highly shared, low-generation-probability nucleotide sequences were removed to address suspected cross-contamination and a sequencing artifact. A later analysis calculated a clonal expansion index for each public chain from normalized within-repertoire ranks of inferred template counts. A later analysis computed generation probabilities with a VDJ recombination model fitted to out-of-frame rearrangements, and checked the results against IGoR. In a later analysis, hypergeometric tests were used to score TCR-TCR, TCR-HLA and TCR-CMV co-occurrence, with a repertoire-size bias correction applied to TCR pairs. To estimate false discovery rates, a later analysis permuted the HLA or CMV assignments 20 times. In a later analysis, co-occurring TCRs were grouped using DBSCAN, with TCRdist sequence similarity added in when clustering inside HLA-allele-positive subsets. Repertoires with fewer than 30,000 or more than 120,000 public chains were left out of co-occurrence clustering, as were five repertoires with anomalous nucleotide sharing. Entries here come from immuneACCESS through TCRdb and include only in-frame sequences with V and J called. Some clones fail to appear in such tables; in the studies checked, an unresolved V gene covers under half of the shortfall, and the cause of the remainder is unknown. V and J calls and clone size come straight from that table; D and trimming were deduced from the DNA. The sample table records around 160,000 clones; 65% to 70% of these occur just once. The top ten hold around 4.5% of the sample.

Via the germline V gene, CDR1 is MDHEN and CDR2 SYDVKM. From cysteine to phenylalanine, the CDR3 is 17 amino acids long. Only the CDR3 part of the read is kept: 51 bases, read in frame from the first base. V trim: 8 bases; J trim: 3 bases; unmatched bases: 15. This receptor was obtained from a woman under 30 in good health and CMV-seropositive. Source material: PBMCs. Recombination connected TRBV28 to TRBJ1-4, and TRBD1 matches 7 of the central bases. In nucleotide form, the sequence is TGTGCCAGCTATTCCCGGGGGCGGGGACAGTCTAATGAAAAACTGTTTTTT. Translated, it reads CASYSRGRGQSNEKLFF.